This section outlines one T cell receptor beta chain sequence together with its context. Its antigen specificity is not known. There are no base qualities to consult, and no much larger clone falls within one base. The same CDR3 also results from other DNA sequences found in this sample. This sample was taken from a study of blood T cell repertoires in COVID-19 (dated by TCRdb to 2019 to 2021). The study in broad terms: Collaborator samples came from the United States, Italy and Spain and covered acute and convalescent phases of COVID-19. A de-identified subject ID, COVID-19 status, age in years and sex were almost always included in the sample metadata. The samples were drawn from two sources: the first 160 participants of the ongoing ImmuneRACE study, and 1,254 subjects contributed by 6 global collaborators. Deeply sampled blood TCRbeta repertoires from subjects exposed to, actively infected with, or recovered from COVID-19 were included in the dataset. The material from the prospective study consisted of cDNA or gDNA derived from T cells, B-cell-depleted T cells, or PBMCs. The repertoires were released in a freely available public database intended as a resource for research on the immune response to SARS-CoV-2. Where available, HLA class I and class II types were obtained from metadata supplied by the sample provider rather than from assay-based typing.

The germline V gene specifies MNHNS as CDR1 and SASEGT as CDR2. Taken from cysteine to phenylalanine, the CDR3 has 16 residues. Only the CDR3 region is kept as DNA, spanning 48 bases read in frame from base 1. The junction shows trimming of 4 bases on V and 5 bases on J, and the gene matches do not reach 5 bases of it. Each collaborating institution followed its own protocols to collect whole blood in K2EDTA tubes. For TCRbeta analysis, collaborators shipped samples in one of three forms: frozen whole blood, isolated PBMCs, or DNA extracted from either of those sample types. On the study overall, not on this receptor specifically: Clinical and demographic metadata were provided uncurated, with the amount varying by source and participant.

TCRbeta CDR3 regions were amplified from genomic DNA using the immunoSEQ Assay, a bias-controlled multiplex PCR. Regarding the original processing steps: The number of nucleated cells in each sample was estimated from the amplification of reference gene primers within the assay. Sequence reads were collapsed and filtered to measure the absolute abundance of every unique TCRbeta CDR3 rearrangement. Productive Simpson clonality was computed per sample as the square root of Simpson's diversity index over productive rearrangements. TCRdb's version of the immuneACCESS table is confined to in-frame rearrangements and falls short of the full clone set. An unresolved V gene accounts for under half of the shortfall where checked; the remainder is of unknown origin. That table is the source of V, J and clone size, and D and trimming were worked out from the DNA. The sample data list 40,000 to 45,000 clones, and about nine tenths of these were observed just once. 20% to 25% of the sample is held by the ten biggest clonotypes.

Recombination connected TRBV6-1 to TRBJ2-5, and TRBD2 aligns with 15 junction nucleotides. The material sequenced was peripheral blood. The sequence came from a man aged 50 or older with active COVID-19. In nucleotide form, the sequence is TGTGCCAGCAGTGGGGGACTAGCGGGAGGTGGTGAGACCCAGTACTTC. It encodes CASSGGLAGGGETQYF.